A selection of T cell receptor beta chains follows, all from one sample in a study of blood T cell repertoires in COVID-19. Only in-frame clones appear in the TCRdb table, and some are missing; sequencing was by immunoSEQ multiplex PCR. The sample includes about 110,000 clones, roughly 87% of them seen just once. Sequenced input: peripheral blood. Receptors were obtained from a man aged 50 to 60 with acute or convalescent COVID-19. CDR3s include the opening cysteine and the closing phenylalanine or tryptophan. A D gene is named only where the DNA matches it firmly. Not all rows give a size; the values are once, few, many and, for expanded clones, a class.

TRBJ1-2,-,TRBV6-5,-,CASSFVSGGGGYTF,TGTGCCAGCAGTTTTGTTTCCGGGGGTGGCGGCTACACCTTC
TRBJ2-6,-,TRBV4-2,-,CASSQNQGSGANVLTF,TGTGCCAGCAGCCAAAACCAGGGCTCTGGGGCCAACGTCCTGACTTTC
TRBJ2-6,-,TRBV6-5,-,CATLSSGANVLTF,TGTGCCACCCTCAGCTCTGGGGCCAACGTCCTGACTTTC
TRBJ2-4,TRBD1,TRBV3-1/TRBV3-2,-,CASSQVGQGLAKNIQYF,TGTGCCAGCAGCCAAGTAGGACAGGGGCTAGCCAAAAACATTCAGTACTTC
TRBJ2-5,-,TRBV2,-,CASRPTSTDQETQYF,TGTGCCAGCAGACCTACCTCGACAGACCAAGAGACCCAGTACTTC
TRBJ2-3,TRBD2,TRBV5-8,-,CASSPLLAAGASTDTQYF,TGTGCCAGCAGTCCCCTTCTTGCCGCGGGAGCTAGCACAGATACGCAGTATTTT
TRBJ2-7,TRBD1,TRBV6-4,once,CASNTGDCYEQYF,TGTGCCAGCAACACAGGGGATTGTTACGAGCAGTACTTC
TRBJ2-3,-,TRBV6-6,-,CASYREESTDTQYF,TGTGCCAGCTACCGTGAGGAGAGCACAGATACGCAGTATTTT
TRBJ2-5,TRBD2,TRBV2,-,CASSEGLVQETQYF,TGTGCCAGCAGCGAGGGACTAGTACAAGAGACCCAGTACTTC
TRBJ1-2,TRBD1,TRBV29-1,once,CSVTRTGGNYGYTF,TGCAGCGTTACCAGGACAGGGGGTAACTATGGCTACACCTTC
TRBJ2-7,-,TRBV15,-,CATSRGRLVSYEQYF,TGTGCCACCAGCAGAGGGAGACTAGTATCCTACGAGCAGTACTTC
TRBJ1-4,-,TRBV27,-,CASSPGKWVNEKLFF,TGTGCCAGCAGCCCGGGAAAGTGGGTGAATGAAAAACTGTTTTTT
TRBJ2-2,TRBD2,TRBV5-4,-,CASSLTGLAGGPVTGELFF,TGTGCCAGCAGCTTGACGGGACTAGCGGGGGGGCCGGTCACCGGGGAGCTGTTTTTT
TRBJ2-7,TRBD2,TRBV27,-,CASSPSGLSYEQYF,TGTGCCAGCAGTCCTAGCGGATTATCCTACGAGCAGTACTTC
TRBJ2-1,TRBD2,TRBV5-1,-,CASRSAGGYNEQFF,TGCGCCTCCCGTTCAGCGGGAGGGTACAATGAGCAGTTCTTC
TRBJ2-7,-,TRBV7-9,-,CAALKGEGAYEQYF,TGTGCCGCCCTCAAGGGAGAGGGGGCCTACGAGCAGTACTTC
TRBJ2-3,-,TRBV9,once,CASSVESTASTQYF,TGTGCCAGCAGCGTAGAGTCGACAGCAAGTACGCAGTATTTT
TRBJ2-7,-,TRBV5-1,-,CASSLSPEGERHEQYF,TGCGCCAGCAGCTTGAGCCCCGAAGGGGAAAGGCACGAGCAGTACTTC
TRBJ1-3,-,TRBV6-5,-,CASSPTGTTGNTIYF,TGTGCCAGCAGTCCTACCGGGACAACTGGAAACACCATATATTTT
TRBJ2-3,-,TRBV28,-,CASSPNGGTDTQYF,TGTGCCAGCAGCCCCAACGGGGGCACAGATACGCAGTATTTT
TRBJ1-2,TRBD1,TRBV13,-,CASSSSGDSPNYGYTF,TGTGCCAGCAGCTCCAGTGGGGACAGCCCTAACTATGGCTACACCTTC
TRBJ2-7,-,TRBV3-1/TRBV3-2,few,CASSRVSYEQYF,TGTGCCAGCAGCCGAGTATCCTACGAGCAGTACTTC
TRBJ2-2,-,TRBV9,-,CASSGGLIANTGELFF,TGTGCCAGCAGCGGTGGGCTAATAGCGAACACCGGGGAGCTGTTTTTT
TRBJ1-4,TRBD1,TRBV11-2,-,CASSLEWTGEKLFF,TGTGCCAGCAGCTTAGAGTGGACAGGGGAAAAACTGTTTTTT
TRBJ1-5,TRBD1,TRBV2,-,CASSQTGTGGRQPQHF,TGTGCCAGCAGCCAAACCGGGACAGGAGGGAGGCAGCCCCAGCATTTT
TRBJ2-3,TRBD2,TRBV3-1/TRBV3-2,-,CASSLGGSASTDTQYF,TGTGCCAGCAGTCTGGGCGGGAGCGCTAGCACAGATACGCAGTATTTT
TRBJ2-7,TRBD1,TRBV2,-,CASRGQENYEQYF,TGTGCCAGCAGGGGACAGGAAAACTACGAGCAGTACTTC
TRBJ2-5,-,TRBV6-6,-,CASSYSGAQETQYF,TGTGCCAGCAGTTACTCTGGGGCTCAAGAGACCCAGTACTTC
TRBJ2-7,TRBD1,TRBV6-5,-,CASRYGQGNYEQYF,TGTGCCAGCAGATATGGACAGGGTAATTACGAGCAGTACTTC
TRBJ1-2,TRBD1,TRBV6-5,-,CASKTPGQGNYGYTF,TGTGCCAGCAAAACACCGGGACAGGGAAACTATGGCTACACCTTC